This T cell receptor (beta chain) was observed in a study of post-analysis software for immune sequencing data. Study-level results: In patients, roughly five TRBV segments were more frequent than in controls, with TRBV5-6, TRBV5-1 and TRBV20-1 among them. Samples made in the same batch grouped tightly together by F measure.

CDR1 and CDR2 from the germline V gene are SGHDN and FVKESK. The CDR3 loop spans 16 amino acids. Of note for this clonotype: Antigen unknown. A junction boundary mismatches the germline segment, possibly from a read error.

Carried by the TCR beta cDNA libraries were unique molecular identifiers. TCRdb passed the PCR reads through MiXCR, listing each CDR3 protein once. The table has about 760,000 distinct CDR3 sequences, roughly 27% seen once. Sequenced sample: blood. The chain carries TRBV14 and TRBJ2-5, with 8 bases matching TRBD1. This TCR was sampled from a girl under 18 with multiple sclerosis. The CDR3 sequence is CASGQGKGTGQETQYF. CDR3 nucleotides: TGTGCCAGCGGCCAGGGGAAGGGGACAGGCCAAGAGACCCAGTACTTC.